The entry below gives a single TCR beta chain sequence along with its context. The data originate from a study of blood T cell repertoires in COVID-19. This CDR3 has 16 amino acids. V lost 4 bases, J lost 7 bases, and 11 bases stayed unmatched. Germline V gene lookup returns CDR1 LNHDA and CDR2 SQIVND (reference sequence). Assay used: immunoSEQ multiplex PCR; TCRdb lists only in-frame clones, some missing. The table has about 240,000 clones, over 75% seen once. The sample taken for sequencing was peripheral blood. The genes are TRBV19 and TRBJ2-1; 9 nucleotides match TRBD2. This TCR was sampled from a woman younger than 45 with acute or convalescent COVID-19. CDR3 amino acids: CASSSLSGRRKNEQFF. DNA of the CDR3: TGTGCCAGTAGTAGTTTAAGCGGGAGGAGGAAGAATGAGCAGTTCTTC.